This TCR beta chain was obtained from a study of T cells in Graves' hyperthyroidism and ophthalmopathy. This clonotype was counted a few times. The V gene end was trimmed by 6 bases and the J gene end by 0 bases; junction bases not matched to a gene: 1. The CDR3 consists of 15 residues. CDR1 and CDR2 from the germline V gene are SNHLY and FYNNEI. Template material for amplifying TCR beta CDR3 regions consisted of RNA transcripts. Initially, a first-round RT-PCR of the TCR CDR3 employed the HTBI primer set. TCRdb reprocessed the multiplex PCR reads with MiXCR, giving one entry per CDR3 protein. This sample carries hundreds of thousands of distinct CDR3 sequences, around 15% of them seen once, and the ten largest clones take under 15%.

The specimen sequenced was blood. This sequence originates from a woman aged 50 to 65 with Graves' ophthalmopathy. The chain is built from TRBV2 and TRBJ2-2; 10 nucleotides line up with TRBD1. As DNA, the CDR3 is TGTGCCAGCAGGACAGGGGGCTCGAACACCGGGGAGCTGTTTTTT. Translating gives CASRTGGSNTGELFF. Full variable domain (missing parts from reference TRBV2 and TRBJ2-2): EPEVTQTPSHQVTQMGQEVILRCVPISNHLYFYWYRQILGQKVEFLVSFYNNEISEKSEIFDDQFSVERPDGSNFTLKIRSTKLEDSAMYFCASRTGGSNTGELFFGEGSRLTVL.